The present TCR beta chain was sequenced within a study of human T cells and chemical hapten exposure. The germline V gene encodes CDR1 PRHDT and CDR2 FYEKMQ (reference sequence). CDR3 length: 14 amino acids. V was clipped by 4 bases and J by 7 bases; unmatched bases: 2. It was from unfractionated whole blood that total RNA was extracted. One entry per CDR3 protein results from TCRdb running MiXCR on the 5' RACE reads. The table includes around 100,000 distinct CDR3 sequences, around 20% detected once. The table lists this clonotype with many counts. Its cognate antigen is unknown. Broader study findings: The study found that DPC sensitization did not change TCRs above 1 in 1000 frequency.

The TCR comes from a human donor in good health. V is TRBV13 and J is TRBJ1-6, with TRBD1 matching over 9 bases. For the CDR3, the DNA is TGTGCCAGCAGCTCCGGGACAGGGAATTCACCCCTCCACTTT. It encodes CASSSGTGNSPLHF.